Reported below is one T cell receptor (beta chain). Antigen specificity is unknown. These data belong to a study of cytomegalovirus exposure and HLA in healthy donors. Nominal health characterized the donors when sampled, though unrecorded immune exposures were likely. Study-level results: In a later analysis, DRB1 alleles had the most associated TCRs; HLA-C alleles the fewest. Among the sequence variants, a highly shared cluster was likely an artifact of sequencing. Later genetic work tied a missense DCLRE1C variant to beta-chain V and J trimming.

Trimming shortened V by 0 bases and J by 10 bases, and 19 bases separated the two germline ends. There are 15 residues in the CDR3. The germline V gene encodes CDR1 LGHNA and CDR2 YNFKEQ. Vbeta (60) and Jbeta (13) primers were used in the PCR. This table comes from immunoSEQ multiplex PCR, and its TCRdb copy is limited to in-frame clones, with some not included. Found here are about 180,000 clones, roughly 83% of them singletons; the top ten hold roughly 1%. The rearrangement joins TRBV4-2 to TRBJ2-7, with D perhaps matching TRBD1 (5 bases). The TCR sequence derives from a man aged 25 to 45 in good health and CMV-seronegative. The sequencing sample was made of PBMCs. CDR3 coding DNA: TGTGCCAGCAGCCAAGATCTCACAGGACCCGTTCCTCAGTACTTC. Protein product: CASSQDLTGPVPQYF.